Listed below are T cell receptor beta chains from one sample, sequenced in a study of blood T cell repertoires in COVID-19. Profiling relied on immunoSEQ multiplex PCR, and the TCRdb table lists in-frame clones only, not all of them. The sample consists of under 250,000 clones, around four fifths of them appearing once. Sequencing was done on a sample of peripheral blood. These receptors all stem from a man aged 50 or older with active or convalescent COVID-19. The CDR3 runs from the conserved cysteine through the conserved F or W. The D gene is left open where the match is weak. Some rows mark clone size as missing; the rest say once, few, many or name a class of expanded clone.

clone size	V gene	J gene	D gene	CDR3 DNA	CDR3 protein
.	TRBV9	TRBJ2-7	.	TGTGCCAGCAGCGTACTGGCAGGGTCCTCCTACGAGCAGTACTTC	CASSVLAGSSYEQYF
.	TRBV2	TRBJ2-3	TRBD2	TGTGCCAGCAGTGAAGACGGGAATGGACTAGCGGACCCTCCTAGCACAGATACGCAGTATTTT	CASSEDGNGLADPPSTDTQYF
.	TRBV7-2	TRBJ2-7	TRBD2	TGTGCCAGCAGCATTAGGACTAGCGGGACCTACGAGCAGTACTTC	CASSIRTSGTYEQYF
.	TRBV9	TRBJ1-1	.	TGTGCCAGCAGTTTAACCAGTTGGACTGAAGCTTTCTTT	CASSLTSWTEAFF
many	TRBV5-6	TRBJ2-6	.	TGTGCCAGCAGCTGGAATCGGGACTTCATGAGGGGGGCCAACGTCCTGACTTTC	CASSWNRDFMRGANVLTF
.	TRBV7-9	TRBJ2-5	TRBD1	TGTGCCAGCACCTGGGGACAGGCTCCTTACCAAGAGACCCAGTACTTC	CASTWGQAPYQETQYF
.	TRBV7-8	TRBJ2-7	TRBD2	TGTGCCAGCAGCTCGAAGCTCCCGGGACTAGCGGGAGCAACGCCCTACGAGCAGTACTTC	CASSSKLPGLAGATPYEQYF
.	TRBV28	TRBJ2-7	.	TGTGCCAGCAGTGTCTGGGGAGGCAGAAACGAGCAGTACTTC	CASSVWGGRNEQYF
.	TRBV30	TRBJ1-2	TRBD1	TGTGCCTGGAGTAAAGGGGGCGTATATGGCTACACCTTC	CAWSKGGVYGYTF
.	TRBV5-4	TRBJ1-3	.	TGTGCCAGCAGCTTTACAGGGTCGGACACCATATATTTT	CASSFTGSDTIYF
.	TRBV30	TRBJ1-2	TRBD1	TGTGCCTGGAGTATAGGACAGGGGGCCAGGTATGGCTACACCTTC	CAWSIGQGARYGYTF
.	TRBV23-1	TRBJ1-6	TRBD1	TGCGCCAGCAGTCAAACAGGGGATCGTTCACCCCTCCACTTT	CASSQTGDRSPLHF
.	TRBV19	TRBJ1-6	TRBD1	TGTGCCAGTAGCCTACTGACAGGGGATGGTAATTCACCCCTCCACTTT	CASSLLTGDGNSPLHF
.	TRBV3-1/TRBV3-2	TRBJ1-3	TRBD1	TGTGCCAGCAGCCAAGGGGACAGGGGGCCCGGAAACACCATATATTTT	CASSQGDRGPGNTIYF
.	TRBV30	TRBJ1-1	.	TGTGCCTGGAGTGATCAGTCTGAAGCTTTCTTT	CAWSDQSEAFF
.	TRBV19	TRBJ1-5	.	TGTGCCAGTAGTATCCTCGACAGATCTCAGCCCCAGCATTTT	CASSILDRSQPQHF
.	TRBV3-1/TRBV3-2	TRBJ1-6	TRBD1	TGTGCCAGCAGCCAGGGACAGATCTATAATTCACCCCTCCACTTT	CASSQGQIYNSPLHF
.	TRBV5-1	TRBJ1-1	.	TGCGCCAGCAGCTTGTCCCCCGGGGATCAAACTGAAGCTTTCTTT	CASSLSPGDQTEAFF
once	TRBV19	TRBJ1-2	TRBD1	TGTGCCAGTAGTAGACCCGGGACAGGGGGCGCGAGTAACTATGGCTACACCTTC	CASSRPGTGGASNYGYTF
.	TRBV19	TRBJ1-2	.	TGTGCCAGTAGAAGGGGAGGTACGATTTATGGCTACACCTTC	CASRRGGTIYGYTF
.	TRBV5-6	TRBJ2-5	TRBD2	TGTGCCAGCAGCTTGGGACTAGCGGGAGTAGAGACCCAGTACTTC	CASSLGLAGVETQYF
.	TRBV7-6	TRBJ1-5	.	TGTGCCAGCAGCTTAGCAGAGGGGGGGAATCAGCCCCAGCATTTT	CASSLAEGGNQPQHF
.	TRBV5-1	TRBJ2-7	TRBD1	TGCGCCAGCAGCCCTACGTCCGGACAGGGAGCCTACGAGCAGTACTTC	CASSPTSGQGAYEQYF
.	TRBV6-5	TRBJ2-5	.	TGTGCCAGCATCAGGACCTCCAGGGGAGAGACCCAGTACTTC	CASIRTSRGETQYF
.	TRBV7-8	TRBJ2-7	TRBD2	TGTGCCAGCAGGGCTACTAGCGGGCACTCCTACGAGCAGTACTTC	CASRATSGHSYEQYF
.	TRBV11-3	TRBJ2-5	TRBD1	TGTGCCAGCAGCCGTCGACAGGGGCCTGAAGAGACCCAGTACTTC	CASSRRQGPEETQYF
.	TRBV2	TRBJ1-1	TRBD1	TGTGCCAGCAATCGTAGGGGGCTCATGAACACTGAAGCTTTCTTT	CASNRRGLMNTEAFF
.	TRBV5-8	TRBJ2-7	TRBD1	TGTGCCAGCAGCTTGGATTCCGGGACAGGGGGATTGCCCTCCTACGAGCAGTACTTC	CASSLDSGTGGLPSYEQYF
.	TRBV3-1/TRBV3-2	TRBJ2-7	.	TGTGCCAGCAGCCCGGGACCGACAAGGGGGGAGCAGTACTTC	CASSPGPTRGEQYF
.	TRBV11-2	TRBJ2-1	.	TGTGCCAGCAGCTTAGATGGGACACCGTACAATGAGCAGTTCTTC	CASSLDGTPYNEQFF
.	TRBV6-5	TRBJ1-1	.	TGTGCCAGCAGTTCTCGTCCGGGCACTGAAGCTTTCTTT	CASSSRPGTEAFF
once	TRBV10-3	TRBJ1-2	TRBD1	TGTGCCATCAGGCCGACAGGGTCAGGGAGAGGGGGGAGCTATGGCTACACCTTC	CAIRPTGSGRGGSYGYTF
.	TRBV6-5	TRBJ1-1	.	TGTGCCAGCAGGGGCATGGGACTGCCCAACACTGAAGCTTTCTTT	CASRGMGLPNTEAFF
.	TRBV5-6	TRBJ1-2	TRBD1	TGTGCCAGCAGCCAGGGACAGGGGACCTATGGCTACACCTTC	CASSQGQGTYGYTF
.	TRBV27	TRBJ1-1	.	TGTGCCAGCAGTTTCGCGGGGAGGAACACTGAAGCTTTCTTT	CASSFAGRNTEAFF
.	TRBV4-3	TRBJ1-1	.	TGCGCCAGCAGCCAAGTGGGGGGCACTGAAGCTTTCTTT	CASSQVGGTEAFF
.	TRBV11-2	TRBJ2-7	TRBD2	TGTGCCAGCAGCCGGACTAGCGGGAGCGAGCAGTACTTC	CASSRTSGSEQYF
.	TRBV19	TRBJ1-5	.	TGTGCCAGTAGCGAGGGAAGGAATCAGCCCCAGCATTTT	CASSEGRNQPQHF
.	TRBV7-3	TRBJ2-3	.	TGTGCCAGCAGCTTAACCCCAGGCACAGATACGCAGTATTTT	CASSLTPGTDTQYF
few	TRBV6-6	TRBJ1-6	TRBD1	TGTGCCAGCATCAAGGCGGGACAGTATAATTCACCCCTCCACTTT	CASIKAGQYNSPLHF
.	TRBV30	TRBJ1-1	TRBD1	TGTGCCGGACAGGGAATACCCAACACTGAAGCTTTCTTT	CAGQGIPNTEAFF
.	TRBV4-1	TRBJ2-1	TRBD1	TGCGCCAGCAGCTACTCGACAGGGGGGGTGACGACGGCCTACAATGAGCAGTTCTTC	CASSYSTGGVTTAYNEQFF
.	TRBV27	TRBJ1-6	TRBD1	TGTGCCAGCCGACAGGGACTTAACTCACCCCTCCACTTT	CASRQGLNSPLHF
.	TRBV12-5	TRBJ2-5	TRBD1	TGTGCTAGTGGTTTGGGACAGGGTTACCAAGAGACCCAGTACTTC	CASGLGQGYQETQYF
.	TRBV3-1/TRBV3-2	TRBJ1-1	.	TGTGCCAGCAGCCACCCGAGGGTGGAGGGGACTGAAGCTTTCTTT	CASSHPRVEGTEAFF
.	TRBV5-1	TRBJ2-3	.	TGCGCCAGCAGCGCGGGTGATACGCAGTATTTT	CASSAGDTQYF
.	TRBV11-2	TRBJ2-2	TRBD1	TGTGCCAGCAGCGGTTGGACAGGGTCGGCCACCGGGGAGCTGTTTTTT	CASSGWTGSATGELFF
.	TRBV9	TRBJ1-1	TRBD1	TGTGCCAGCAGCGTAGGCAGGGACAGGGTCGGGAACACTGAAGCTTTCTTT	CASSVGRDRVGNTEAFF
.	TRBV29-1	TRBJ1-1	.	TGCAGCGTTGTCTTGGGTTGGAGTGAGAACACTGAAGCTTTCTTT	CSVVLGWSENTEAFF
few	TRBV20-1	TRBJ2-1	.	TGCAGTGCTGCTTCTGAGGGTGAGCAGTTCTTC	CSAASEGEQFF
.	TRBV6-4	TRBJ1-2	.	TGTGCCAGCAGTGACTCGTCAGGGTATGGCTACACCTTC	CASSDSSGYGYTF
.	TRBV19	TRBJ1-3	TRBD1	TGTGCCAGTAGTACTACAGGGGCAGGAAACACCATATATTTT	CASSTTGAGNTIYF
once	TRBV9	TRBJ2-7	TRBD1	TGTGCCAGCAGCGCCCCCGGGACAGGACCCTACGAGCAGTACTTC	CASSAPGTGPYEQYF
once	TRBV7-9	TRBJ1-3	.	TGTGCCAGCACTCCCCCGGGATCGCCTGGAAACACCATATATTTT	CASTPPGSPGNTIYF
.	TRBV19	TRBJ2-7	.	TGTGCCAGTAGTATAGTACACGGGGGACCTTACGAGCAGTACTTC	CASSIVHGGPYEQYF
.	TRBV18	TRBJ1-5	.	TGTGCCAGCTCGCCTCAGGGTCCGGGGCCCCAGCATTTT	CASSPQGPGPQHF
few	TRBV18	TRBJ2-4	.	TGTGCCAGCTCACCGTGGAGACCCAAAAACATTCAGTACTTC	CASSPWRPKNIQYF
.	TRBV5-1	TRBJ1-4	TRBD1	TGCGCCAGCAGCTCTAAGGAACAGGGGTATGATGAAAAACTGTTTTTT	CASSSKEQGYDEKLFF
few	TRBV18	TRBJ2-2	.	TGTGCCAGCTCACAGACAGCGAACACCGGGGAGCTGTTTTTT	CASSQTANTGELFF
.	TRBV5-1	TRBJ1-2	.	TGCGCCAGCACCCTTCAAGGGGACTATGGCTACACCTTC	CASTLQGDYGYTF